One sample yielded the 25 T cell receptor beta chains listed below, sequenced in a study of cytomegalovirus exposure and HLA in healthy donors. It was with 60 Vbeta and 13 Jbeta primers that the PCR ran. Assay: immunoSEQ multiplex PCR; the TCRdb copy retains only in-frame clones and omits some. The repertoire has roughly 100,000 clones, roughly 80% of them found once; the top ten carry under 4.5%. Material for sequencing was PBMCs. Receptors originate from a man in his forties or fifties in good health and CMV-seropositive.

V is TRBV28 and J is TRBJ1-4; D uncertain. The CDR3 contains 14 residues. Germline values: CDR1 MDHEN, CDR2 SYDVKM. Trimming stripped 6 bases from V and 8 bases from J, with 16 bases between. In DNA form, the CDR3 reads TGTGCCAGCAGCCTAGGAAGTTTGGAGGAAAAACTGTTTTTT. Protein sequence: CASSLGSLEEKLFF.

The chain joins TRBV10-2 to TRBJ2-7; D is possibly TRBD1 (5 bases). CDR1 WSHSY and CDR2 SAAADI come from the germline V gene. CDR3 size: 14 residues. Trimming removed 3 bases at V and 5 bases at J, with 14 bases between. Here the CDR3 reads CASSDVQGEHEQYF. DNA for the CDR3: TGCGCCAGCAGTGATGTTCAGGGCGAACACGAGCAGTACTTC.

This clone was detected only once. The DNA for the CDR3 is TGTGCCAGCAGATCTGGACTAGCGGGAGTGCGCACCGGGGAGCTGTTTTTT. The encoded protein is CASRSGLAGVRTGELFF. The chain combines TRBV7-3 with TRBJ2-2; TRBD2 matches 13 bases. After removal of 6 bases from V and 4 bases from J, the junction contained 8 bases not matched to a gene. The length of the CDR3 is 17 residues. CDR1 and CDR2 (germline): SGHTA, FQGTGA.

V gene TRBV5-6 combines with J gene TRBJ1-2; D unresolved. The germline V gene encodes CDR1 SGHDT and CDR2 YYEEEE. The CDR3 extends over 13 amino acids. The ends were cut back, 4 bases at V and 5 bases at J, with 12 bases in the middle. The CDR3 reads CASSLERGYGYTF. The CDR3 DNA sequence: TGTGCCAGCAGCCTGGAAAGAGGGTATGGCTACACCTTC.

This chain uses TRBV10-3 with TRBJ2-1; D might be TRBD1 (6 bases). V was pared by 7 bases and J by 3 bases, with 16 bases between. This CDR3 region has 15 residues. The germline CDR1 and CDR2 sequences are ENHRY and SYGVKD. This CDR3 is CAINEIRDNYNEQFF. CDR3 in DNA: TGTGCCATCAATGAAATCCGGGACAACTACAATGAGCAGTTCTTC.

The chain combines TRBV7-8 with TRBJ2-3; D is unclear. The germline gives CDR1 SGHVS, CDR2 FQNEAQ. The germline V and J ends were trimmed by 5 bases and 13 bases, with 16 bases remaining between them. The CDR3 is made up of 12 amino acids. CDR3 DNA sequence: TGTGCCAGCAGCCCTGAGGCCCTTCGGGAGTATTTT. Its protein is CASSPEALREYF.

The chain couples TRBV28 to TRBJ1-4; the match to TRBD1 covers 10 bases. The CDR3 consists of 15 residues. CDR1 and CDR2 (germline): MDHEN, SYDVKM. V shed 2 bases and J 7 bases; nucleotides not matched to a gene: 4. The CDR3 region is CASSLIRQGAEKLFF. DNA of the CDR3: TGTGCCAGCAGTTTAATTCGACAGGGGGCTGAAAAACTGTTTTTT. The full variable domain, rest sourced from reference TRBV28 and TRBJ1-4, is DVKVTQSSRYLVKRTGEKVFLECVQDMDHENMFWYRQDPGLGLRLIYFSYDVKMKEKGDIPEGYSVSREKKERFSLILESASTNQTSMYLCASSLIRQGAEKLFFGSGTQLSVL.

There are a few counts of this clone. DNA for the CDR3: TGTGCCAGCAGCTTAGGACTGGCCCGGGGGGCGGGGCAGTACTTC. It specifies CASSLGLARGAGQYF. The chain combines TRBV7-2 with TRBJ2-7, with D possibly TRBD2 on 7 matching bases. CDR1 and CDR2 from the germline V gene are SGHTA and FQGNSA. The length of the CDR3 is 15 residues. Trimming stripped 1 base from V and 9 bases from J, with 19 bases between.

The chain recombines TRBV15 with TRBJ1-3, with 7 nucleotides matching TRBD1. This CDR3 region has 15 residues. The J segment lost 4 bases and the V segment lost 0 bases, leaving 3 bases of the junction unmatched. Per germline, CDR1 LNHNV and CDR2 YYDKDF (reference sequence). CDR3 nucleotides: TGTGCCACCAGCAGAGATAACAGGGGCGGAAACACCATATATTTT. Translated, it gives CATSRDNRGGNTIYF.

The rearrangement joins TRBV11-2 to TRBJ2-1, with TRBD2 identical over 8 bases. This CDR3 is built from 15 residues. Germline-derived CDR1 and CDR2 are SGHAT and FQNNGV. V was clipped by 1 base and J by 6 bases; unmatched bases: 5. The CDR3 loop reads CASSLGREGINEQFF. CDR3 DNA sequence: TGTGCCAGCAGCTTAGGACGGGAGGGAATCAATGAGCAGTTCTTC.

The count of this clone is one. This chain joins TRBV11-2 and TRBJ1-4, with TRBD1 matching 8 bases. The V segment lost 3 bases and the J segment 10 bases; nucleotides outside the gene matches: 1. From germline, CDR1 is SGHAT and CDR2 FQNNGV. The CDR3 is 12 amino acids. CDR3 residues: CASSLDRAKLFF. The CDR3 DNA follows: TGTGCCAGCAGCTTGGACAGGGCAAAACTGTTTTTT.

This clone was counted a few times. The rearrangement links TRBV29-1 to TRBJ2-2, with D unclear. The CDR3 length is 11 residues. Germline V lookup: CDR1 SQVTM, CDR2 ANQGSEA. Trimming took off 4 bases at V and 3 bases at J, with 3 bases between the two ends. CDR3 nucleotides: TGCAGCGTTGGAGACACCGGGGAGCTGTTTTTT. Translated: CSVGDTGELFF.

The chain joins TRBV28 to TRBJ2-2; TRBD1 matches at 9 bases. The length of the CDR3 is 16 residues. V lost 4 bases and J lost 8; bases outside the gene matches: 11. From germline, CDR1 is MDHEN and CDR2 SYDVKM. CDR3 bases: TGTGCCAGCAGTTCGGTCGGGACAGGGCGTCCTGGGGAGCTGTTTTTT. It yields the protein CASSSVGTGRPGELFF.

The chain joins TRBV4-3 to TRBJ2-3, with 12 bases fitting TRBD1. CDR1 LGHNA and CDR2 YSLEER come from the germline V gene. The CDR3 loop spans 15 amino acids. V was pared by 3 bases and J by 2 bases, with 0 bases of the junction left unmatched. CDR3 coding DNA: TGCGCCAGCAGCCAGGGACAGGGGGCCACAGATACGCAGTATTTT. Protein: CASSQGQGATDTQYF.

The chain is built from TRBV6-1 and TRBJ1-2, with D tentatively TRBD1 (6 bases). Germline CDR1 and CDR2: MNHNS and SASEGT. The CDR3 sequence is 15 residues long. V was pared by 3 bases and J by 5 bases, with 16 bases between. Here the CDR3 DNA reads TGTGCCAGCAGTGAGCGGTGGACAGCCATGTATGGCTACACCTTC. Translated: CASSERWTAMYGYTF.

This rearrangement joins TRBV19 to TRBJ1-5; TRBD1 aligns across 10 bases. Looked up from germline, CDR1 is LNHDA and CDR2 is SQIVND (reference sequence). The CDR3 runs to 17 residues. V lost 8 bases to trimming and J lost 0 bases; unmatched junction nucleotides: 10. For the CDR3, the DNA is TGTGCCAGTCGACCGGGACAGGGGTGGCATAGCAATCAGCCCCAGCATTTT. Protein: CASRPGQGWHSNQPQHF.

The V and J genes are TRBV18 and TRBJ1-5; tentative D call: TRBD1 (6 bases). The CDR3 runs to 18 residues. Trimming stripped 2 bases from V and 0 bases from J, with 17 bases between. The germline gives CDR1 KGHSH, CDR2 LQKENI. The CDR3 region is CASSPRGAGADSNQPQHF. In DNA, the CDR3 is TGTGCCAGCTCACCAAGAGGGGCAGGGGCGGATAGCAATCAGCCCCAGCATTTT.

The V call is TRBV10-3, the J call TRBJ1-1; tentative D call: TRBD1 (6 bases). This CDR3 is 15 amino acids long. V shed 3 bases and J shed 3 bases, with 14 bases lying between them. Germline V CDR1 and CDR2: ENHRY, SYGVKD. CDR3 coding DNA: TGTGCCATCAGTGATTCCAGGGGTGATTACACTGAAGCTTTCTTT. Its translation is CAISDSRGDYTEAFF.

The V call is TRBV29-1, the J call TRBJ2-1, with 7 bases lining up with TRBD1. The CDR3 is made up of 14 amino acids. Germline V gives CDR1 SQVTM, CDR2 ANQGSEA. J gave up 0 bases and V 5 bases, and 4 bases lay outside the gene matches. In nucleotides, the CDR3 is TGCAGCGTTCAGGGGGTGAGCTCCTACAATGAGCAGTTCTTC. Residues: CSVQGVSSYNEQFF.

This chain links TRBV10-3 with TRBJ2-3, with TRBD2 matching over 11 bases. This CDR3 spans 15 amino acids. In germline, CDR1 is ENHRY, CDR2 SYGVKD. Trimming took 10 bases from V and 4 from J; bases not matched to a gene: 10. The CDR3 loop is CATRGTSGSPDTQYF. Here the CDR3 DNA reads TGTGCCACCAGGGGAACTAGCGGGAGCCCAGATACGCAGTATTTT.

This clone appeared once. A junction end diverges from the germline sequence, so it may reflect a read error. The DNA for the CDR3 is TGTTCCAGCAGCTTAGTCGCAGGGCGTGAGCAGTACTTC. Translated: CSSSLVAGREQYF. This chain uses TRBV7-9 with TRBJ2-7; D perhaps matches TRBD1 (5 bases). Germline V gives CDR1 SEHNR, CDR2 FQNEAQ (reference sequence). The CDR3 is 13 amino acids.

This clone has only one observation. The CDR3 region is CASSQEYGNEQFF. The CDR3 nucleotides read TGCGCCAGCAGCCAAGAGTACGGGAATGAGCAGTTCTTC. The genes are TRBV4-1 and TRBJ2-1; D unresolved. The V and J ends lost 0 bases and 7 bases respectively, with 7 bases between them. The CDR3 runs to 13 residues. Germline assignment: CDR1 MGHRA and CDR2 YSYEKL.

The rearrangement links TRBV5-1 to TRBJ2-1; TRBD2 aligns across 8 bases. Germline values: CDR1 SGHRS, CDR2 YFSETQ. The CDR3 runs to 17 residues. The V segment lost 2 bases and the J segment 6 bases; nucleotides outside the gene matches: 13. CDR3 loop: CASSFGTRGEGANEQFF. The CDR3 DNA follows: TGCGCCAGCAGCTTCGGGACTAGGGGGGAGGGCGCCAATGAGCAGTTCTTC. Using reference TRBV5-1 and TRBJ2-1 for the parts outside the CDR3, the full variable domain is KAGVTQTPRYLIKTRGQQVTLSCSPISGHRSVSWYQQTPGQGLQFLFEYFSETQRNKGNFPGRFSGRQFSNSRSEMNVSTLELGDSALYLCASSFGTRGEGANEQFFGPGTRLTVL.

V gene TRBV5-1 combines with J gene TRBJ2-3; 8 bases map to TRBD1. The CDR3 totals 14 residues. Germline V gives CDR1 SGHRS, CDR2 YFSETQ. The trim removed 5 bases at V and 4 bases at J, leaving 6 bases unmatched. The chain's CDR3 is CASSAGGPADTQYF. The DNA for the CDR3 is TGCGCCAGCAGTGCAGGGGGCCCCGCAGATACGCAGTATTTT.

The chain recombines TRBV5-5 with TRBJ2-7; a weak D match, TRBD1 (6 bases). Germline CDR1 is SGHKS and CDR2 is YYEKEE (reference sequence). Between the trimmed V and J ends, which lost 2 bases and 4 bases, there was a span of 10 bases. The CDR3 is 13 amino acids. CDR3 region: CASSFRQDYEQYF. DNA of the CDR3: TGTGCCAGCAGCTTCCGACAGGATTACGAGCAGTACTTC.